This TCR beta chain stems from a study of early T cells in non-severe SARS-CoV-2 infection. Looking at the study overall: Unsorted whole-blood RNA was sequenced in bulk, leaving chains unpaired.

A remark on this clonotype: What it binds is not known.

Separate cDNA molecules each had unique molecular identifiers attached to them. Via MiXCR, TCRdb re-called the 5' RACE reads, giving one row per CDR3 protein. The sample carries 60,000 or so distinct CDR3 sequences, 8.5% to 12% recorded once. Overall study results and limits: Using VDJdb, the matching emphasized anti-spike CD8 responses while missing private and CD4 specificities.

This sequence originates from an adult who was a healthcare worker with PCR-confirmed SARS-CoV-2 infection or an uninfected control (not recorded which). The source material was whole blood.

CDR3 sequence (DNA): TGTGCCAGCAGCGTCGACAGGGTCCGAGCCGGGGAGCTGTTTTTT. Amino acids: CASSVDRVRAGELFF. J is TRBJ2-2 and V is TRBV7-7, with 7 bases identical to TRBD1. Germline V gene sequence: CDR1 SSHAT, CDR2 FNYEAQ (reference sequence). V was pared by 5 bases and J by 6 bases, with 9 bases of the junction left unmatched. The CDR3 has 15 residues.